This passage covers 21 T cell receptor beta chains from one sample sequenced in a study of T cells after yellow fever vaccination. One entry per CDR3 protein, called by TCRdb with MiXCR from the 5' RACE reads. The repertoire holds about 360,000 distinct CDR3 sequences, roughly 6.1% seen once, with approximately 16% in the top ten. The sequencing used PBMCs, collected 5 days after the yellow fever booster vaccination. Receptors were obtained from a man aged 25-40 years who received the YFV17D yellow fever vaccine.

Of note for this clonotype: Germline is not matched at one junction end, which may reflect a read error. CDR3 residues: CATSPLQDTGELVF. For the CDR3, the DNA is TGTGCCACCAGTCCCCTTCAGGACACCGGGGAGCTGGTTTTT. The V call is TRBV15, the J call TRBJ2-2; D possibly uses TRBD1 or TRBD2 (5 bases each). The CDR3 is 14 amino acids. CDR1 and CDR2 (germline): LNHNV, YYDKDF (reference sequence).

This clonotype was observed at least ten times. The rearrangement joins TRBV7-6 to TRBJ1-3; D is unclear. Germline CDR1 reads SGHVS; CDR2 reads FNYEAQ. The germline V and J ends were trimmed by 0 bases and 7 bases, with 13 bases remaining between them. The CDR3 consists of 15 residues. The CDR3 reads CASSLAERRWNTIYF. CDR3 DNA: TGTGCCAGCAGCTTAGCAGAAAGGAGGTGGAACACCATATATTTT.

This clonotype has just a few counts. This rearrangement joins TRBV19 to TRBJ2-5; D gene unclear. This CDR3 spans 14 amino acids. The germline gives CDR1 LNHDA, CDR2 SQIVND (reference sequence). Trimming left V 3 bases short and J 6 bases short, with 14 bases between. CDR3 loop: CASSMVTDEKTQYF. The CDR3 region has the DNA TGTGCCAGTAGTATGGTGACGGACGAGAAGACCCAGTACTTC.

This clonotype was counted many times. The rearrangement links TRBV27 to TRBJ2-1; D may be TRBD2 (6 bases). The germline V gene has CDR1 MNHEY and CDR2 SMNVEV (reference sequence). V was pared by 3 bases and J by 4 bases, with 13 bases between. This CDR3 is 15 amino acids long. In DNA form, the CDR3 reads TGTGCCAGCAGTTTGACGGACTACACTTACAATGAGCAGTTCTTC. The encoded protein is CASSLTDYTYNEQFF.

This clonotype was found a few times. The chain combines TRBV30 with TRBJ2-3, with 7 bases matching TRBD1. This CDR3 has 15 residues. V dropped 2 bases and J dropped 2; count of bases not matched to a gene: 7. From germline, CDR1 is GTSNPN and CDR2 SVGIG (reference sequence). The DNA for the CDR3 is TGTGCCTGGAGTTACCGGGACAGAGACACAGATACGCAGTATTTT. The encoded protein is CAWSYRDRDTDTQYF.

This clonotype was detected ten times or more. The J gene is TRBJ2-5, the V gene TRBV12-3 or TRBV12-4; no reliable D call. The CDR3 is made up of 13 amino acids. Trimming stripped 6 bases from V and 0 bases from J, with 8 bases between. The CDR3 region has the DNA TGTGCCAGCAGCTGGGGTTACCAAGAGACCCAGTACTTC. This sequence encodes CASSWGYQETQYF.

This clonotype was picked up one time. A much larger clone differs by one base, so this may be a read error. The CDR3 end shows no conserved phenylalanine or tryptophan, and so a read error is likely. This chain uses TRBV27 with TRBJ2-3, with 8 bases matching TRBD2. V was pared by 8 bases and J by 2 bases, with 9 bases of the junction left unmatched. Germline V gene data show CDR1 as MNHEY and CDR2 as SMNVEV (reference sequence). This CDR3 spans 15 amino acids. CDR3 sequence: CASADGRGDTDTQYL. The CDR3 bases are TGTGCCAGCGCCGACGGGAGGGGTGACACAGATACGCAGTATCTT.

The V and J genes are TRBV11-1 and TRBJ2-2; D is uncertain. CDR1 is SGHAT and CDR2 is FQDESV in the germline V gene (reference sequence). Trimming took 3 bases from V and 0 from J, leaving 20 bases between them. The CDR3 runs to 19 residues. CDR3 amino acids: CASSFTKGTGGSNTGELFF. CDR3 bases: TGTGCCAGCAGCTTCACAAAAGGCACCGGCGGTTCGAACACCGGGGAGCTGTTTTTT. The whole variable domain, remainder taken from reference TRBV11-1 and TRBJ2-2, is EAEVAQSPRYKITEKSQAVAFWCDPISGHATLYWYRQILGQGPELLVQFQDESVVDDSQLPKDRFSAERLKGVDSTLKIQPAELGDSAMYLCASSFTKGTGGSNTGELFFGEGSRLTVL.

V is TRBV19 and J is TRBJ2-7; 8 bases fit TRBD1. CDR1 is LNHDA and CDR2 is SQIVND in the germline V gene (reference sequence). This CDR3 contains 13 residues. After removal of 6 bases from V and 0 bases from J, the junction contained 1 base not matched to a gene. The CDR3, as DNA: TGTGCCAGTAGAGACAGGGGCTCCTACGAGCAGTACTTC. Translating it yields CASRDRGSYEQYF. The complete variable domain, with remaining parts taken from reference TRBV19 and TRBJ2-7, reads DGGITQSPKYLFRKEGQNVTLSCEQNLNHDAMYWYRQDPGQGLRLIYYSQIVNDFQKGDIAEGYSVSREKKESFPLTVTSAQKNPTAFYLCASRDRGSYEQYFGPGTRLTVT.

This clonotype was counted many times. The CDR3 here is CASSQDSAPDKNIQYF. The CDR3 DNA reads as TGTGCCAGCAGCCAAGATAGTGCACCAGACAAAAACATTCAGTACTTC. This chain joins TRBV3-1 and TRBJ2-4, with D hard to call. Germline assignment: CDR1 LGHDT and CDR2 YNNKEL (reference sequence). This CDR3 has 16 amino acids. The V gene lost 0 bases and the J gene lost 3 bases, with 12 bases spanning the gap.

The sample holds many counts of this clonotype. This sequence joins TRBV24-1 and TRBJ2-1, with 11 bases matching TRBD2. The CDR3 consists of 16 residues. Germline trimming cut 3 bases from V and 9 bases from J; bases unmatched to any gene: 9. Germline loops: CDR1 KGHDR, CDR2 SFDVKD. CDR3 DNA sequence: TGTGCCACCAGTGATCTCACTAGCGGGAGCGTGGGTGAGCAGTTCTTC. Residues: CATSDLTSGSVGEQFF.

The chain has TRBV29-1 and TRBJ1-2; D is uncertain. Trimming stripped 0 bases from V and 8 bases from J, with 10 bases between. Germline assignment: CDR1 SQVTM and CDR2 ANQGSEA. There are 12 residues in the CDR3. The CDR3 DNA sequence: TGCAGCGTTGAAGAGTGGGGAGACGGCTACACCTTC. Protein product: CSVEEWGDGYTF.

This clonotype turned up a few times. The chain's CDR3 is CASSQSSGSSDTQYF. The CDR3 DNA reads as TGTGCCAGCAGCCAATCTAGCGGGAGTTCCGATACGCAGTATTTT. This sequence joins TRBV4-2 and TRBJ2-3; 10 bases line up with TRBD2. The germline V gene encodes CDR1 LGHNA and CDR2 YNFKEQ. This CDR3 comprises 15 residues. After removal of 2 bases from V and 6 bases from J, the junction contained 5 bases not matched to a gene.

The V and J genes are TRBV5-1 and TRBJ2-3, with D possibly matching TRBD1 (5 bases). CDR3 length equals 13 residues. Germline V gives CDR1 SGHRS, CDR2 YFSETQ. Trimming took 0 bases from V and 5 from J, leaving 7 bases between them. CDR3 nucleotides: TGCGCCAGCAGCTTGGAGGGGCTAGATACGCAGTATTTT. Its protein is CASSLEGLDTQYF. The full variable domain, completed using reference TRBV5-1 and TRBJ2-3, is KAGVTQTPRYLIKTRGQQVTLSCSPISGHRSVSWYQQTPGQGLQFLFEYFSETQRNKGNFPGRFSGRQFSNSRSEMNVSTLELGDSALYLCASSLEGLDTQYFGPGTRLTVL.

This clonotype was counted at least ten times. The V and J genes are TRBV5-1 and TRBJ1-1; D uncertain. The CDR3 is made up of 13 amino acids. Germline-derived CDR1 and CDR2 are SGHRS and YFSETQ. The germline V and J ends were trimmed by 4 bases and 2 bases, with 9 bases remaining between them. The CDR3 sequence is CASSQLINTEAFF. DNA of the CDR3: TGCGCCAGCAGCCAGCTAATCAACACTGAAGCTTTCTTT.

In this sample, this clonotype turned up a few times. The chain has TRBV7-9 and TRBJ2-7; 9 nucleotides match TRBD2. CDR1 SEHNR and CDR2 FQNEAQ come from the germline V gene (reference sequence). V trimming: 5 bases; J trimming: 2 bases; junction bases outside the gene matches: 7. The CDR3 runs 15 residues. CDR3 residues: CASSPRLAETYEQYF. In nucleotides, the CDR3 is TGTGCCAGCAGCCCGAGACTAGCGGAGACCTACGAGCAGTACTTC.

There are a few counts of this clonotype. The V call is TRBV3-1, the J call TRBJ2-5, with TRBD2 matching 13 bases. CDR3 size: 16 residues. J was trimmed by 5 bases and V by 6 bases; bases with no gene match: 9. CDR1 is LGHDT and CDR2 is YNNKEL in the germline V gene (reference sequence). DNA of the CDR3: TGTGCCAGCAGGCGGACTAGCGGGAGTCGTTCGGAGACCCAGTACTTC. This codes for CASRRTSGSRSETQYF.

This chain uses TRBV6-1 with TRBJ2-6, with TRBD1 matching over 9 bases. CDR1 is MNHNS, CDR2 SASEGT, per germline. Germline trimming cut 5 bases from V and 1 base from J; bases unmatched to any gene: 6. There are 17 residues in the CDR3. Here the CDR3 reads CASSRDREFSGANVLTF. The CDR3 DNA reads TGTGCCAGCAGTCGGGACAGGGAATTTTCTGGGGCCAACGTCCTGACTTTC.

The table lists this clonotype with many counts. The rearrangement links TRBV5-5 to TRBJ2-7; TRBD2 is a possible D gene (5 bases). The CDR3 is 16 residues long. The germline V gene has CDR1 SGHKS and CDR2 YYEKEE (reference sequence). The V end lost 5 bases, the J end lost 0 bases, and 18 bases lay between the germline ends. The DNA for the CDR3 is TGTGCCAGCAGACCCGGACTCCCGAGGATCTCCTACGAGCAGTACTTC. Encoded protein: CASRPGLPRISYEQYF.

This clonotype was observed a handful of times. The chain joins TRBV29-1 to TRBJ2-1, with D perhaps being TRBD1 or TRBD2 (5 bases each). V lost 0 bases and J lost 10, with 28 bases in between. This CDR3 contains 18 residues. Germline V CDR1 and CDR2: SQVTM, ANQGSEA. This CDR3 is CSVEDFGYGTMGGREQFF. CDR3 DNA sequence: TGCAGCGTTGAAGATTTTGGGTACGGGACCATGGGTGGGCGGGAGCAGTTCTTC.

The DNA for the CDR3 is TGTGCCAGTACGTCTAGCTCAGTGGAGACCCAGTACTTC. Translation: CASTSSSVETQYF. The rearrangement joins TRBV19 to TRBJ2-5; a weak D match, TRBD2 (5 bases). Trimming shortened V by 7 bases and J by 5 bases, and 14 bases separated the two germline ends. From germline, CDR1 is LNHDA and CDR2 SQIVND (reference sequence). This CDR3 region has 13 residues. Full variable domain (rest looked up from reference TRBV19 and TRBJ2-5): DGGITQSPKYLFRKEGQNVTLSCEQNLNHDAMYWYRQDPGQGLRLIYYSQIVNDFQKGDIAEGYSVSREKKESFPLTVTSAQKNPTAFYLCASTSSSVETQYFGPGTRLLVL.